Included here is one TCR beta chain sequence, with context. The data were obtained in a study of cytomegalovirus exposure and HLA in healthy donors. The germline V gene has CDR1 SGHNT and CDR2 YYREEE (reference sequence). Trimming at V came to 0 bases and at J to 4 bases, leaving 3 bases not matched to a gene. The CDR3 extends over 15 amino acids. PCR primers comprised 60 Vbeta and 13 Jbeta primers. Clones were sequenced by immunoSEQ multiplex PCR, and TCRdb holds only the in-frame ones, with some missing. The sample yields 130,000 to 150,000 clones, over 60% seen once. The sequencing sample was made of PBMCs. The V call is TRBV5-4, the J call TRBJ2-7; TRBD2 matches 11 bases. The sequence derives from a male donor in good health and CMV-seronegative. CDR3 sequence: CASSLGLAGLYEQYF. The CDR3 DNA sequence: TGTGCCAGCAGCTTGGGACTAGCGGGACTATACGAGCAGTACTTC. Filled out from reference TRBV5-4 and TRBJ2-7, the complete variable domain reads ETGVTQSPTHLIKTRGQQVTLRCSSQSGHNTVSWYQQALGQGPQFIFQYYREEENGRGNFPPRFSGLQFPNYSSELNVNALELDDSALYLCASSLGLAGLYEQYFGPGTRLTVT.